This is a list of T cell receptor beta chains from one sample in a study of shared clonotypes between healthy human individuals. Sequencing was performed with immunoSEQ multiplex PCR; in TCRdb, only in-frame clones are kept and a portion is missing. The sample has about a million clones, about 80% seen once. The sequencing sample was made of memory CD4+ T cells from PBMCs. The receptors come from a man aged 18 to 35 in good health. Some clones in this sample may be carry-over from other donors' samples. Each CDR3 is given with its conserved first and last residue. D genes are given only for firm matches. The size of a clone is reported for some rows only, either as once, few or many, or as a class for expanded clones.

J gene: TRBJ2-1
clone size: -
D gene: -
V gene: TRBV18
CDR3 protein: CASSPGRDEQFF
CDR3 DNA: TGTGCCAGCTCACCGGGCAGGGATGAGCAGTTCTTC

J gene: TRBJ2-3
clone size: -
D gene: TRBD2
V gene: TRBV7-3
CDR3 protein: CASSPLAGVSSSSTDTQYF
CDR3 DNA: TGTGCCAGCAGCCCACTAGCGGGAGTTTCCAGTTCTAGCACAGATACGCAGTATTTT

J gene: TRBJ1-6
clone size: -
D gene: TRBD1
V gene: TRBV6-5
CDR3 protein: CASSLRPQGNSPLHF
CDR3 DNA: TGTGCCAGCAGCCTCAGGCCACAGGGGAATTCACCCCTCCACTTT

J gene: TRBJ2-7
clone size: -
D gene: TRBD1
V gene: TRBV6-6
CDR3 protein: CASSYAGTGIYEQYF
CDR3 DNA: TGTGCCAGCAGTTACGCAGGGACAGGGATCTACGAGCAGTACTTC

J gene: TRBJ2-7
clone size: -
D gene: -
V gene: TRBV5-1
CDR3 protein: CASSLPVPGEQYF
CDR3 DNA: TGCGCCAGCAGCCTGCCTGTCCCAGGGGAGCAGTACTTC

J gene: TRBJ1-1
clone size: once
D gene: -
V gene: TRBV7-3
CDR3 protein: CASSRDGAQNTEAFF
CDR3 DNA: TGTGCCAGCAGCCGGGACGGAGCTCAGAACACTGAAGCTTTCTTT

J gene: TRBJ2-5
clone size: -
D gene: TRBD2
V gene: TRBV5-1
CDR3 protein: CASSGGIAGGRETQYF
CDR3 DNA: TGCGCCAGCAGCGGGGGGATAGCGGGAGGGCGCGAGACCCAGTACTTC

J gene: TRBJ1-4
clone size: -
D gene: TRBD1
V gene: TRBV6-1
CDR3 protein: CASSEPGGLAGRDEKLFF
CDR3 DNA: TGTGCCAGCAGTGAACCAGGGGGCTTAGCCGGGCGGGATGAAAAACTGTTTTTT

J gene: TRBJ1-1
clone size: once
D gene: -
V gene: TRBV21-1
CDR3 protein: CADGGGGRRSEAFF
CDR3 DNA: TGTGCCGATGGAGGAGGGGGGCGCAGGTCTGAAGCTTTCTTT

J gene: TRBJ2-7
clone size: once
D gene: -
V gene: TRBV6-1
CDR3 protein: CASSDRPQGRYEQYF
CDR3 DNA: TGTGCCAGCAGTGATAGACCCCAAGGACGATACGAGCAGTACTTC

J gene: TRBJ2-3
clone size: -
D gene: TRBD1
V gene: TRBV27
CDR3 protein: CASSLPHRDRGDTQYF
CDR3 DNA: TGTGCCAGCAGTTTGCCACACCGGGACAGGGGAGATACGCAGTATTTT

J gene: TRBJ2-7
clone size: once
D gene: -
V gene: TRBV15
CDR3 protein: CATSRVRGFDPYEQYF
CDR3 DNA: TGTGCCACCAGCAGAGTCAGGGGCTTTGACCCCTACGAGCAGTACTTC

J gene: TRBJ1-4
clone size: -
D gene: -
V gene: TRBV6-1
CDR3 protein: CASVRRGNEKLFF
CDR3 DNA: TGTGCCAGCGTTCGAAGGGGTAATGAAAAACTGTTTTTT

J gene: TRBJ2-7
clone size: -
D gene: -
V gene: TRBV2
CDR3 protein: CASTAAYEQYF
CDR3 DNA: TGTGCCAGCACAGCGGCCTACGAGCAGTACTTC

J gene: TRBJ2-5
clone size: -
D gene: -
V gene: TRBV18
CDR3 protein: CASSPPGRTQETQYF
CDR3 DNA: TGTGCCAGCTCACCCCCAGGACGGACCCAAGAGACCCAGTACTTC

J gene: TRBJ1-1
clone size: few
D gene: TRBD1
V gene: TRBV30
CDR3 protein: CASGKQGKNTEAFF
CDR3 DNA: TGTGCCTCGGGGAAACAGGGGAAGAACACTGAAGCTTTCTTT

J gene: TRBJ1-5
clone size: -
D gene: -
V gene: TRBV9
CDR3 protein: CASSVDLNQPQHF
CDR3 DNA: TGTGCCAGCAGCGTAGACCTCAATCAGCCCCAGCATTTT

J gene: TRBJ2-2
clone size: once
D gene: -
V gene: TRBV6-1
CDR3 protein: CASIGNTGELFF
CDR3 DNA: TGTGCCAGCATAGGGAACACCGGGGAGCTGTTTTTT

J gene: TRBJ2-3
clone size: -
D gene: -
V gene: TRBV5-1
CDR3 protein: CASSLPGTDTQYF
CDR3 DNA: TGCGCCAGCAGCTTACCGGGCACAGATACGCAGTATTTT

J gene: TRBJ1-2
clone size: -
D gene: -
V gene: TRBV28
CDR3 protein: CASNPGDILYEKYGYTF
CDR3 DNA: TGTGCCAGCAACCCGGGGGACATTCTCTACGAGAAATATGGCTACACCTTC

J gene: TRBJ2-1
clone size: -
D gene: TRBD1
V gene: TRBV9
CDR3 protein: CASSSTGTVYNEQFF
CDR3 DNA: TGTGCCAGCAGCTCCACCGGGACAGTCTACAATGAGCAGTTCTTC

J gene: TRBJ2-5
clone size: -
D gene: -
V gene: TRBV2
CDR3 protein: CASRRGRETQYF
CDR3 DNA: TGTGCCAGCAGGCGAGGGAGAGAGACCCAGTACTTC

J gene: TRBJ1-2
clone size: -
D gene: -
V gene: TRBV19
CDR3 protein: CASSMNQAPVHGYTF
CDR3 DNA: TGTGCCAGTAGTATGAACCAGGCTCCTGTCCATGGCTACACCTTC

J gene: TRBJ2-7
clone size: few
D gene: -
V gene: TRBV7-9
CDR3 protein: CASSLVSYEQYF
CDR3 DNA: TGTGCCAGCAGCTTAGTATCCTACGAGCAGTACTTC

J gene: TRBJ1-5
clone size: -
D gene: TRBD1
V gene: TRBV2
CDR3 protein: CASSTWGQGFQPQHF
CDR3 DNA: TGTGCCAGCAGTACCTGGGGACAGGGTTTTCAGCCCCAGCATTTT

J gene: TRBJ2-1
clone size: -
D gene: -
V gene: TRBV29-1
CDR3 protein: CSVSNRGYNEQFF
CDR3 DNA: TGCAGCGTTTCAAACCGGGGATACAATGAGCAGTTCTTC

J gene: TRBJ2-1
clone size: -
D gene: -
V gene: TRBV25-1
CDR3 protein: CASSELGTDNNEQFF
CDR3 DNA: TGTGCCAGCAGTGAATTAGGTACAGATAACAATGAGCAGTTCTTC

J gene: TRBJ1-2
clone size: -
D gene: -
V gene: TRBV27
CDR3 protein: CASPFQGRYTF
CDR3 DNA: TGTGCCAGCCCATTCCAGGGGCGCTACACCTTC

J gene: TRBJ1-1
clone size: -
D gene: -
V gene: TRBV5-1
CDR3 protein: CASRAGSGNTEAFF
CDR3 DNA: TGCGCCAGCAGGGCCGGGTCGGGGAACACTGAAGCTTTCTTT

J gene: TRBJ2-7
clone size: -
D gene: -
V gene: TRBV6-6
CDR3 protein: CASKGGDEQYF
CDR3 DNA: TGTGCCAGCAAAGGGGGGGACGAGCAGTACTTC

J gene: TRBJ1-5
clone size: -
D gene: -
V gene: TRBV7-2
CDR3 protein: CASSLDGGQPQHF
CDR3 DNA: TGTGCCAGCAGCCTGGACGGTGGTCAGCCCCAGCATTTT

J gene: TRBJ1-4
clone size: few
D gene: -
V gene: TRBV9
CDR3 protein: CASSEGLGEKLFF
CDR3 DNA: TGTGCCAGCAGCGAGGGGCTCGGTGAAAAACTGTTTTTT

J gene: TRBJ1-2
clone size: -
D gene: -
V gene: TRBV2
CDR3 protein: CASSDGFGYTF
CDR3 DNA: TGTGCCAGCAGTGATGGTTTTGGCTACACCTTC

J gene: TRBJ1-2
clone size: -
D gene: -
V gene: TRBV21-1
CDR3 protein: CASSKALWVGNGYTF
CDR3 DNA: TGTGCCAGCAGCAAAGCGCTTTGGGTGGGGAATGGCTACACCTTC

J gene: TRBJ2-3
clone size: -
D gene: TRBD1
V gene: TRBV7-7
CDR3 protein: CASSLGLRTGGTDTQYF
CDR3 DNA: TGTGCCAGCAGCTTAGGACTCCGGACAGGGGGCACAGATACGCAGTATTTT

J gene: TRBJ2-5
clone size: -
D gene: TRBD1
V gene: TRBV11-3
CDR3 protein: CASSLGTGGKETQYF
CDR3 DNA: TGTGCCAGCAGCTTAGGGACAGGGGGCAAAGAGACCCAGTACTTC

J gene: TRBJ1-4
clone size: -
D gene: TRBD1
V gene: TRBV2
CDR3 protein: CASSGQGGEKLFF
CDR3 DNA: TGTGCCAGCAGTGGACAGGGAGGTGAAAAACTGTTTTTT

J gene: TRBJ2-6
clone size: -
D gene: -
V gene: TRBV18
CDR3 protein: CASSPTGSGANVLTF
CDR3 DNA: TGTGCCAGCTCACCAACGGGATCTGGGGCCAACGTCCTGACTTTC

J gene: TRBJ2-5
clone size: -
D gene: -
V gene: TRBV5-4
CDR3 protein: CASSLNRARETQYF
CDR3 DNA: TGTGCCAGCAGCTTGAATCGGGCCCGTGAGACCCAGTACTTC

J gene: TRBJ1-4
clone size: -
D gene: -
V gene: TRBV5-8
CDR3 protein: CASSSSVVSTF
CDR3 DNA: TGTGCCAGCAGCTCGTCTGTCGTGTCTACCTTT

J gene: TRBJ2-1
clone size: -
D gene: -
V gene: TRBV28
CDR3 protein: CASSTQGLSYNEQFF
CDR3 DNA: TGTGCCAGCAGTACACAGGGTTTATCCTACAATGAGCAGTTCTTC

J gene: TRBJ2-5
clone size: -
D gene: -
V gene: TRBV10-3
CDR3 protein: CAISGGPRETQYF
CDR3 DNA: TGTGCCATCAGTGGAGGGCCGAGGGAGACCCAGTACTTC

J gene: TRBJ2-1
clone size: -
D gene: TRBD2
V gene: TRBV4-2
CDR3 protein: CASSKGLAEGNEQFF
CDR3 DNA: TGTGCCAGCAGCAAGGGACTAGCGGAGGGTAATGAGCAGTTCTTC

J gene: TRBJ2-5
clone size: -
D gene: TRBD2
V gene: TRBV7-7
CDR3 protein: CASSLGGGPETQYF
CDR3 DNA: TGTGCCAGCAGCCTGGGCGGGGGGCCGGAGACCCAGTACTTC

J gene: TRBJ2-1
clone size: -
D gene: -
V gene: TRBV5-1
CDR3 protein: CASSLLDSSYNEQFF
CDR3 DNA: TGCGCCAGCAGCTTGCTGGACAGCTCCTACAATGAGCAGTTCTTC

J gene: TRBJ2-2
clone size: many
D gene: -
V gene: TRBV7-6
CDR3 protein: CASSLAVGAGELFF
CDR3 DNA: TGTGCCAGCAGCTTAGCGGTAGGGGCCGGGGAGCTGTTTTTT

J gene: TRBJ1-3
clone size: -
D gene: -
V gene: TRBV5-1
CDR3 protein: CASSLGGVGGNTIYF
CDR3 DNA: TGCGCCAGCAGCTTGGGTGGGGTAGGAGGAAACACCATATATTTT

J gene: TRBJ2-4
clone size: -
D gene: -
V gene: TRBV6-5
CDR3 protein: CASSYPGSFIQYF
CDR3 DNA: TGTGCCAGCAGTTACCCCGGGTCCTTCATTCAGTACTTC

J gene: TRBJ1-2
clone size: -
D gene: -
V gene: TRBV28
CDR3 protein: CASSLGTPWVGYTF
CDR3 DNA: TGTGCCAGCAGCTTGGGGACCCCCTGGGTTGGCTACACCTTC

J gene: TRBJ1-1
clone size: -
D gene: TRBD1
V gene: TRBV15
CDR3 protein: CATSRDRVGNTEAFF
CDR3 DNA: TGTGCCACCAGCAGGGACAGGGTGGGGAACACTGAAGCTTTCTTT

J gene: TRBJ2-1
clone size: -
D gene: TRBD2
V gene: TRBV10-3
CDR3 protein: CAIKPGLAGNEQFF
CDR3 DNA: TGTGCCATCAAGCCGGGACTAGCGGGGAATGAGCAGTTCTTC

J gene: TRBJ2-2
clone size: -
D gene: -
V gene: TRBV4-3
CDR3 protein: CASSQADSGRKLFF
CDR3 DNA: TGCGCCAGCAGCCAAGCGGACAGTGGGCGTAAGCTGTTTTTT

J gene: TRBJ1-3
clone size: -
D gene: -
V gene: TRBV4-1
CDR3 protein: CASSMIGRDGNTIYF
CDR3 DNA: TGCGCCAGCAGCATGATCGGACGGGATGGAAACACCATATATTTT

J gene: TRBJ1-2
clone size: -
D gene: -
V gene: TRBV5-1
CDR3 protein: CASSLGAGDGYTF
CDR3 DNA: TGCGCCAGCAGCTTGGGGGCAGGGGATGGCTACACCTTC